This T cell receptor (beta chain) was captured by sequencing in a study of cytomegalovirus exposure and HLA in healthy donors. Study-wide results and caveats: Among immune exposure information, only CMV serostatus was available. Later analysis suggested most CMV-associated TCR beta chains were HLA-restricted. Presence/absence comparisons presumed near-even sequencing depth among donors. In a later analysis, a missense DCLRE1C variant was linked to TCR beta V- and J-gene trimming.

The J segment lost 5 bases and the V segment lost 4 bases, leaving 12 bases of the junction unmatched. CDR1 SGDLS and CDR2 YYNGEE come from the germline V gene. This CDR3 is built from 16 residues. PCR primers comprised 60 Vbeta and 13 Jbeta primers. Here immunoSEQ multiplex PCR was the method, and the copy in TCRdb shows in-frame clones only, minus some. The table has under 200,000 clones, roughly 73% seen once. To note about this clone: Antigen: not known.

The sequencing sample was made of PBMCs. This clonotype was obtained from a female donor in good health and CMV-seronegative. J is TRBJ2-5 and V is TRBV9, with 9 bases aligning to TRBD2. The CDR3 protein is CASSPRPGLAWETQYF. The DNA for the CDR3 is TGTGCCAGCAGCCCTCGACCCGGACTAGCGTGGGAGACCCAGTACTTC.